This entry lists 9 T cell receptor beta chains sequenced from one sample in a study of glioma-infiltrating T cells after dendritic cell vaccination. Only in-frame clones appear in the TCRdb table, and some are missing; sequencing was by immunoSEQ multiplex PCR. The table includes around 32,000 clones, 85% to 95% detected once. Specimen: blood, collected before dendritic cell vaccination. The source of these receptors is a human donor with glioblastoma.

The chain uses TRBV6-5 and TRBJ1-2; perhaps TRBD1 as D (6 bases). CDR3 length: 13 residues. V was trimmed by 6 bases and J by 5 bases, leaving 13 bases between them. The germline gives CDR1 MNHEY, CDR2 SVGAGI. In DNA, the CDR3 is TGTGCCAGCAGCCCCGGGACACCGTATGGCTACACCTTC. The encoded protein is CASSPGTPYGYTF.

This clone has just one count. The rearrangement uses TRBV4-1 and TRBJ2-3; a possible D gene is TRBD1 (7 bases). Germline CDR1 MGHRA, CDR2 YSYEKL. Between the trimmed V and J ends, which lost 0 bases and 4 bases, there was a span of 14 bases. The CDR3 length is 16 residues. CDR3 residues: CASSQDLGRGADTQYF. The CDR3 DNA is TGCGCCAGCAGCCAAGATCTCGGCAGGGGGGCAGATACGCAGTATTTT.

This chain joins TRBV19 and TRBJ2-3; 9 nucleotides match TRBD1. The CDR3 covers 15 residues. The trim removed 4 bases at V and 6 bases at J, leaving 8 bases unmatched. Germline V CDR1 and CDR2: LNHDA, SQIVND (reference sequence). Written as DNA, the CDR3 is TGTGCCAGTAGTACGACAGGGGGAGGGGTGGATACGCAGTATTTT. Residues: CASSTTGGGVDTQYF.

This chain links TRBV29-1 with TRBJ1-2; tentative D call: TRBD1 (6 bases). Trimming removed 4 bases from V and 4 bases from J, with 13 bases in between. The CDR3 has 13 residues. CDR1 and CDR2 from the germline V gene are SQVTM and ANQGSEA. The CDR3 sequence: CSVGTSQGYGYTF. CDR3 DNA: TGCAGCGTTGGGACTTCACAGGGCTATGGCTACACCTTC.

This chain links TRBV10-1 with TRBJ2-3; unclear D gene. The CDR3 is made up of 14 amino acids. V was shortened by 2 bases and J by 3 bases, with 9 bases between the two germline ends. Germline V CDR1 and CDR2: WNHNN, SYGVQD (reference sequence). CDR3 in DNA: TGCGCCAGCAGTGAGGGGCCGTCGACAGATACGCAGTATTTT. Its protein product is CASSEGPSTDTQYF.

The chain joins TRBV7-9 to TRBJ2-3; TRBD2 aligns across 9 bases. The V gene end was trimmed by 1 base and the J gene end by 1 base; junction bases not matched to a gene: 0. This CDR3 spans 15 amino acids. Looked up from germline, CDR1 is SEHNR and CDR2 is FQNEAQ (reference sequence). Here the CDR3 reads CASSLVAGGTDTQYF. In nucleotides, the CDR3 is TGTGCCAGCAGCTTAGTAGCGGGGGGCACAGATACGCAGTATTTT.

The J gene is TRBJ1-5, the V gene TRBV7-2, with TRBD1 as a possible D gene (6 bases). Germline CDR1 reads SGHTA; CDR2 reads FQGNSA. The V gene lost 5 bases and the J gene lost 9 bases, with 14 bases spanning the gap. The length of the CDR3 is 13 residues. The CDR3 DNA is TGTGCCAGCAGCGCCAACGCCAGGGGGCCCCAGCATTTT. Its translation: CASSANARGPQHF.

CDR3 nucleotide sequence: TGCGCCAGCAGCCAAGATTTCCAGGGGTCGAACACCGGGGAGCTGTTTTTT. Its protein product is CASSQDFQGSNTGELFF. J is TRBJ2-2 and V is TRBV4-1, with D tentatively TRBD1 (6 bases). CDR1 and CDR2 from the germline V gene are MGHRA and YSYEKL. Trimming cost V 0 bases and J 0 bases, with 11 bases left between them. The CDR3 is 17 residues long.

The chain has TRBV6-5 and TRBJ2-5, with 12 bases that match TRBD1. CDR1 and CDR2 (germline): MNHEY, SVGAGI. The CDR3 loop spans 15 amino acids. The V segment lost 6 bases and the J segment 5 bases; nucleotides outside the gene matches: 7. CDR3: CASSARDRGLETQYF. DNA for the CDR3: TGTGCCAGCAGCGCCCGGGACAGGGGGCTGGAGACCCAGTACTTC.